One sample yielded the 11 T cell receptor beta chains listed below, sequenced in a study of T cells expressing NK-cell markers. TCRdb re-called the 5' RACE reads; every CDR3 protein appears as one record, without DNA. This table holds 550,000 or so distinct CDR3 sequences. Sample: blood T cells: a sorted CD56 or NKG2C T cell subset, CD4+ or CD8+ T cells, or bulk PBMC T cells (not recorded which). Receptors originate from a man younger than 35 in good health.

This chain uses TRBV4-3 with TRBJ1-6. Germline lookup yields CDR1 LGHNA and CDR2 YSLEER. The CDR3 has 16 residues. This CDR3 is CASSPDGPGWYSPLHF.

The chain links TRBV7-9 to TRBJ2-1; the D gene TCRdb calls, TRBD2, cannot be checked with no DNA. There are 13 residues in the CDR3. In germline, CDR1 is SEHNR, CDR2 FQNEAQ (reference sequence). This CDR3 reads CASLTSIYNEQFF. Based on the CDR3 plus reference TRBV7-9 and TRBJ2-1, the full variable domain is DTGVSQNPRHKITKRGQNVTFRCDPISEHNRLYWYRQTLGQGPEFLTYFQNEAQLEKSRLLSDRFSAERPKGSFSTLEIQRTEQGDSAMYLCASLTSIYNEQFFGPGTRLTVL.

CDR3 protein: CASSESGAMNTEAFF. V is TRBV25-1 and J is TRBJ1-1. This CDR3 spans 15 amino acids. The germline V gene encodes CDR1 MGHDK and CDR2 SYGVNS.

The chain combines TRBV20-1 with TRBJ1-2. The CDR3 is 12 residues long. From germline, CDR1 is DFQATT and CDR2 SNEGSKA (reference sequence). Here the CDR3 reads CSATIGGGGYTF.

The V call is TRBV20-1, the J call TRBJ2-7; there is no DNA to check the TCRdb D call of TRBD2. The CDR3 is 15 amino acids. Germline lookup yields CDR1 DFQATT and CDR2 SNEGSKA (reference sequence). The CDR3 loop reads CSAHGPRTEPYEQYF.

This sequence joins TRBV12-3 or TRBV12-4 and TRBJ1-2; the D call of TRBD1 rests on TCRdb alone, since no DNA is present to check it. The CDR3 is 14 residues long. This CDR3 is CASSLVGTDYGYTF.

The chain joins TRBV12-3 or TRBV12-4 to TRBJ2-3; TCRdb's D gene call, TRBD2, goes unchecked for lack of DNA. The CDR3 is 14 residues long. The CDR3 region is CASSWDPPADTQYF.

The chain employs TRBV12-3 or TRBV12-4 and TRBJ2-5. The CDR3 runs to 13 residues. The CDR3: CASSFGVQETQYF.

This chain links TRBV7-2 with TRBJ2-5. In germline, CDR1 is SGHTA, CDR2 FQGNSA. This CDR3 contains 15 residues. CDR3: CASRSRYPYQETQYF.

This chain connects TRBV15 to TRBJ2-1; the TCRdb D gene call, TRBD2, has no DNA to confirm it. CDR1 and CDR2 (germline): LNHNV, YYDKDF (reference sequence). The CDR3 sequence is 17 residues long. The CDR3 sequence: CATSSLLAGGLWGEQFF. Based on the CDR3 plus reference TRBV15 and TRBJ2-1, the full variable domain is DAMVIQNPRYQVTQFGKPVTLSCSQTLNHNVMYWYQQKSSQAPKLLFHYYDKDFNNEADTPDNFQSRRPNTSFCFLDIRSPGLGDTAMYLCATSSLLAGGLWGEQFFGPGTRLTVL.

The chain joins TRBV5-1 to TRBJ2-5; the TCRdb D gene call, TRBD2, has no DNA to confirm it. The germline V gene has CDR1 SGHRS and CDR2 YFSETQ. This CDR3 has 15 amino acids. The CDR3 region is CASSTQAGVGETQYF.